The clone carrying this TCR beta chain was seen more than once but under ten times. The entry originates in a study of cytomegalovirus exposure and HLA in healthy donors. Turning to the study itself: Previous work identified roughly 120 million unique TCR beta sequences from some 170 million T cells. Drawn from HLA-typed donors, 80 million to 100 million unique TCRs were held in an early data release.

The PCR contained 60 Vbeta and 13 Jbeta primers. The assay was immunoSEQ multiplex PCR, and TCRdb's table has in-frame clones only and misses some. The sample records more than 85,000 clones, about 80% being singletons. The CDR3 runs 14 residues. Germline trimming cut 8 bases from V and 6 bases from J; bases unmatched to any gene: 7. CDR1 MDHEN and CDR2 SYDVKM come from the germline V gene. The sample was PBMCs. This TCR came from a man aged 40-55 years in good health and CMV-seropositive. This sequence joins TRBV28 and TRBJ2-3; 11 nucleotides line up with TRBD1. CDR3 in amino acids: CASAGTGGWDTQYF. CDR3 DNA sequence: TGTGCCAGCGCCGGGACAGGGGGATGGGATACGCAGTATTTT. The full variable domain, completed using reference TRBV28 and TRBJ2-3, is DVKVTQSSRYLVKRTGEKVFLECVQDMDHENMFWYRQDPGLGLRLIYFSYDVKMKEKGDIPEGYSVSREKKERFSLILESASTNQTSMYLCASAGTGGWDTQYFGPGTRLTVL.